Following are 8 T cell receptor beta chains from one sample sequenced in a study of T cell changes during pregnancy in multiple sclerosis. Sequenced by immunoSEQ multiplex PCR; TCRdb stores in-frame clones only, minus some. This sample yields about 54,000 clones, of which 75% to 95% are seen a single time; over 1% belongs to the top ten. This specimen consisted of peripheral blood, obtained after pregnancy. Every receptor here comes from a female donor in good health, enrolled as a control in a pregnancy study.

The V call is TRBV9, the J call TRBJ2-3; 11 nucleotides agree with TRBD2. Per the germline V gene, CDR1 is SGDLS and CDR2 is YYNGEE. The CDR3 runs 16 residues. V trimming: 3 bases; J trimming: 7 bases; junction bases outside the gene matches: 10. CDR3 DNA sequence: TGTGCCAGCAGCGGCCGCTATAGCGGGGGGGCATATACGCAGTATTTT. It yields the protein CASSGRYSGGAYTQYF.

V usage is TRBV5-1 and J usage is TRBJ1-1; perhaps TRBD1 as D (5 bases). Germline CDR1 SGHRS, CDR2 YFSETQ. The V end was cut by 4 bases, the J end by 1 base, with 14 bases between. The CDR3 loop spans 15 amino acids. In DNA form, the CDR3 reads TGCGCCAGCAGCCTCGCAGGGCTTGGGAACACTGAAGCTTTCTTT. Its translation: CASSLAGLGNTEAFF.

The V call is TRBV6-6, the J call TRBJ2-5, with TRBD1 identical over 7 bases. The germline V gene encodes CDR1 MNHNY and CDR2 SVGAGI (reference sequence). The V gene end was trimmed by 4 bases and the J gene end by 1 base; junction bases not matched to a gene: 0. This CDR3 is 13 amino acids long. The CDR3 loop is CASSWDSQETQYF. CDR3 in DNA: TGTGCCAGCAGTTGGGACAGCCAAGAGACCCAGTACTTC.

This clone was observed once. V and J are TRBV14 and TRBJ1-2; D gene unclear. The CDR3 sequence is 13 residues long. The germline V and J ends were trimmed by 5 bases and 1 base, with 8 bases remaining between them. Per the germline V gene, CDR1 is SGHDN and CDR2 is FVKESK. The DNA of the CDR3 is TGTGCCAGCAGCTTACAGTATAACTATGGCTACACCTTC. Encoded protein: CASSLQYNYGYTF.

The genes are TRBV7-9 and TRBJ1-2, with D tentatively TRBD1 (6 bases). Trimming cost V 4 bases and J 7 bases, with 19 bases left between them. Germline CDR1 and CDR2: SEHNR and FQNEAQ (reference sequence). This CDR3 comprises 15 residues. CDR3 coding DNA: TGTGCCAGCAGCTCCGACCCCTTGGGGGCGGCTGGCTACACCTTC. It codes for CASSSDPLGAAGYTF.

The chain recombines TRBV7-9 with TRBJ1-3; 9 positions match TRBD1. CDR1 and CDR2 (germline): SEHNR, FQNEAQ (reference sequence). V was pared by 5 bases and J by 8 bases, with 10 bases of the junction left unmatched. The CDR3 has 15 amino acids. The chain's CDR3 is CASSPQGQGDHTIYF. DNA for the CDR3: TGTGCCAGCAGCCCCCAGGGACAGGGTGATCACACCATATATTTT.

CDR3: CASSREGSNTGELFF. The DNA of the CDR3 is TGTGCCAGCTCACGGGAGGGTTCGAACACCGGGGAGCTGTTTTTT. V is TRBV18 and J is TRBJ2-2; TRBD2 matches 7 bases. Germline lookup yields CDR1 KGHSH and CDR2 LQKENI. This CDR3 has 15 residues. V lost 4 bases and J lost 0; bases outside the gene matches: 2. Full variable domain (rest looked up from reference TRBV18 and TRBJ2-2): NAGVMQNPRHLVRRRGQEARLRCSPMKGHSHVYWYRQLPEEGLKFMVYLQKENIIDESGMPKERFSAEFPKEGPSILRIQQVVRGDSAAYFCASSREGSNTGELFFGEGSRLTVL.

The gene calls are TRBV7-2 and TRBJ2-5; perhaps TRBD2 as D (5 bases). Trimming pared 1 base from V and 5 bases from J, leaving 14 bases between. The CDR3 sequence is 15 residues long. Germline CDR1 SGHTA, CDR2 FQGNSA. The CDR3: CASSLGGGGGETQYF. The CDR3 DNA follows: TGTGCCAGCAGCTTAGGGGGTGGAGGTGGGGAGACCCAGTACTTC.